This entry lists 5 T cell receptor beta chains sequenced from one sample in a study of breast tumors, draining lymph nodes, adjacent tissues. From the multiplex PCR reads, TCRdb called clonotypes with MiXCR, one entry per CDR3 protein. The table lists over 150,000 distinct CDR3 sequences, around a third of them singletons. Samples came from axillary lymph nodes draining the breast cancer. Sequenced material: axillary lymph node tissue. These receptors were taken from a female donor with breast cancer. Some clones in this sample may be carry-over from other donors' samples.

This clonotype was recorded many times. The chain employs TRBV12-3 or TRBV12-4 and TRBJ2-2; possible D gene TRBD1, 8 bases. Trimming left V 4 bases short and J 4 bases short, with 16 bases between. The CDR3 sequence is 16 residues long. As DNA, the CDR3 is TGTGCCAGCAGTTATACAGGGGGGGGTGCCACCGGGGAGCTGTTTTTT. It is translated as CASSYTGGGATGELFF.

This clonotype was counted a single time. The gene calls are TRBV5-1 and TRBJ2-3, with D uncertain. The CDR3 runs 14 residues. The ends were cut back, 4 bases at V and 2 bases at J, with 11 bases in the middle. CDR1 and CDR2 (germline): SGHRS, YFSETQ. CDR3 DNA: TGCGCCAGCAGCCTAGTAACCCACACAGATACGCAGTATTTT. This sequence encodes CASSLVTHTDTQYF.

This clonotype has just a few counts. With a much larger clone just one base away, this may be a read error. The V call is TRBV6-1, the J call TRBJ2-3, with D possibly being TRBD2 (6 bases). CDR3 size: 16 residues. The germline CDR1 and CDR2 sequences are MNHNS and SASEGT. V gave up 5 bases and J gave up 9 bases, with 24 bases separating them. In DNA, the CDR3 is TGTGCCAGCAGTCACCACCTAGCGCAAAAGGGCTCGACGCAGTATTTT. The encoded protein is CASSHHLAQKGSTQYF.

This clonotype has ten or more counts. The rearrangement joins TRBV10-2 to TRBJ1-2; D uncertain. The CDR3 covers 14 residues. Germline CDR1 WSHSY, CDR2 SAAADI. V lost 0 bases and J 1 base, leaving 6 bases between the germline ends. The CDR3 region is CASSESKVNYGYTF. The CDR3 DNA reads TGCGCCAGCAGTGAGTCTAAGGTTAACTATGGCTACACCTTC.

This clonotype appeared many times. The CDR3 nucleotides read TGCAGTGCTAGGGGGGGCAGCGGCACTCCTCAAGAGACCCAGTACTTC. This translates into CSARGGSGTPQETQYF. The chain links TRBV20-1 to TRBJ2-5; D assignment may be TRBD1 or TRBD2 (6 bases each). The CDR3 is 16 amino acids. Germline CDR1 reads DFQATT; CDR2 reads SNEGSKA (reference sequence). The V end lost 3 bases, the J end lost 2 bases, and 19 bases lay between the germline ends.